A selection of T cell receptor beta chains follows, all from one sample in a study of blood T cell repertoires in COVID-19. Clones were sequenced by immunoSEQ multiplex PCR, and TCRdb holds only the in-frame ones, with some missing. The sample has under 200,000 clones, around 81% seen once. Sequencing input: peripheral blood. These receptors were collected from a human donor with acute or convalescent COVID-19. The donor label of this sample is uncertain. CDR3s include the opening cysteine and the closing phenylalanine or tryptophan. The D gene is left open where the match is weak. Expanded clones are given a class, and other clones once, few, many or no size at all.

TRBV19,TRBJ1-5,-,-,CASSAYQGSNQPQHF,TGTGCCAGTAGCGCTTATCAGGGGAGCAATCAGCCCCAGCATTTT
TRBV7-2,TRBJ2-7,TRBD2,-,CASSLALAGGAYF,TGTGCCAGCAGCTTAGCACTAGCGGGGGGGGCGTACTTC
TRBV7-9,TRBJ2-1,-,once,CASSFDGGSYNEQFF,TGTGCCAGCAGCTTCGATGGCGGTTCTTACAATGAGCAGTTCTTC
TRBV3-1/TRBV3-2,TRBJ2-5,TRBD2,-,CASSQQLAGGRETQYF,TGTGCCAGCAGCCAACAACTAGCGGGAGGGAGAGAGACCCAGTACTTC
TRBV19,TRBJ2-1,TRBD2,-,CASSRSGTSGRMSSYNEQFF,TGTGCCAGTAGTAGATCCGGGACTAGCGGCCGAATGAGCTCCTACAATGAGCAGTTCTTC
TRBV7-9,TRBJ1-5,-,-,CASSLGRVNQPQHF,TGTGCCAGCAGCTTAGGTCGAGTGAATCAGCCCCAGCATTTT
TRBV5-8,TRBJ2-7,-,-,CASSYRETYEQYF,TGTGCCAGCAGCTACAGGGAAACCTACGAGCAGTACTTC
TRBV5-1,TRBJ1-5,-,-,CASSPGHNNQPQHF,TGCGCCAGCAGCCCGGGACATAACAATCAGCCCCAGCATTTT
TRBV15,TRBJ1-5,-,-,CATKVYGNQPQHF,TGTGCCACCAAGGTATACGGGAATCAGCCCCAGCATTTT
TRBV19,TRBJ1-3,TRBD1,-,CASSQGEQGPGNTIYF,TGTGCCAGTAGTCAAGGAGAACAGGGGCCTGGAAACACCATATATTTT
TRBV6-5,TRBJ2-1,TRBD2,-,CASSSGTSSLYEQFF,TGTGCCAGCAGTTCCGGGACTAGCAGTCTCTATGAGCAGTTCTTC
TRBV15,TRBJ1-2,TRBD1,-,CATRQGRGRGSYGYTF,TGTGCCACCAGGCAAGGCAGGGGGAGAGGAAGCTATGGCTACACCTTC
TRBV30,TRBJ2-7,-,-,CAWSSRGSEQYF,TGTGCCTGGAGTTCTCGGGGGTCCGAGCAGTACTTC
TRBV11-2,TRBJ2-7,-,-,CASSLGLADEQYF,TGTGCCAGCAGCTTGGGTCTCGCGGACGAGCAGTACTTC
TRBV19,TRBJ1-4,TRBD1,few,CASSGRDRHEKLFF,TGTGCCAGTAGCGGCCGGGACAGGCATGAAAAACTGTTTTTT
TRBV29-1,TRBJ2-4,TRBD1,-,CSVVGQGVAKNIQYF,TGCAGCGTTGTTGGGCAGGGGGTGGCCAAAAACATTCAGTACTTC
TRBV10-2,TRBJ2-5,TRBD2,once,CASSFLWGGQETQYF,TGCGCCAGCAGTTTTCTTTGGGGGGGACAAGAGACCCAGTACTTC
TRBV5-1,TRBJ1-3,TRBD1,-,CASSADPRQGGNTIYF,TGCGCCAGCAGTGCCGACCCGCGACAGGGTGGAAACACCATATATTTT
TRBV29-1,TRBJ2-3,TRBD2,-,CSVEGTSGGITDTQYF,TGCAGCGTCGAGGGGACTAGCGGGGGGATCACAGATACGCAGTATTTT
TRBV19,TRBJ1-2,TRBD1,-,CASTPGQGISGYTF,TGTGCCAGTACACCGGGACAGGGGATTTCGGGCTACACCTTC
TRBV11-2,TRBJ2-2,-,once,CASSHRSRGGELFF,TGTGCCAGCAGCCACCGCTCCCGGGGCGGGGAGCTGTTTTTT
TRBV29-1,TRBJ2-3,TRBD2,-,CSVHGEAGGQADTQYF,TGCAGCGTTCATGGGGAAGCGGGGGGGCAGGCAGATACGCAGTATTTT
TRBV6-5,TRBJ1-1,-,-,CASTMPAGTEAFF,TGTGCCAGCACCATGCCGGCGGGCACTGAAGCTTTCTTT
TRBV30,TRBJ2-7,TRBD1,-,CACQVYRGEQYF,TGTGCCTGTCAGGTCTACAGGGGCGAGCAGTACTTC
TRBV3-1/TRBV3-2,TRBJ2-3,TRBD2,-,CASSLPLAGNTDTQYF,TGTGCCAGCAGCCTTCCCCTAGCGGGTAACACAGATACGCAGTATTTT
TRBV30,TRBJ2-7,-,-,CAWSLGGSTAYEQYF,TGTGCCTGGAGCCTTGGGGGGAGTACGGCCTACGAGCAGTACTTC
TRBV5-1,TRBJ2-5,TRBD2,-,CASSPGSGSETQYF,TGCGCCAGCAGCCCCGGGAGCGGGAGCGAGACCCAGTACTTC
TRBV10-3,TRBJ2-3,TRBD2,-,CATRTLTSGAPAELDTQYF,TGTGCCACCAGGACCCTGACTAGCGGGGCCCCCGCAGAGTTAGATACGCAGTATTTT
TRBV15,TRBJ1-6,-,-,CATSPGQYNSPLHF,TGTGCCACCAGTCCCGGACAGTATAATTCACCCCTCCACTTT
TRBV6-1,TRBJ1-4,TRBD1,once,CASSDKDRGDEKLFF,TGTGCCAGCAGTGACAAAGACAGGGGGGATGAAAAACTGTTTTTT
TRBV13,TRBJ2-1,TRBD2,-,CASSLASGADEQFF,TGTGCCAGCAGCTTAGCGAGCGGGGCCGATGAGCAGTTCTTC